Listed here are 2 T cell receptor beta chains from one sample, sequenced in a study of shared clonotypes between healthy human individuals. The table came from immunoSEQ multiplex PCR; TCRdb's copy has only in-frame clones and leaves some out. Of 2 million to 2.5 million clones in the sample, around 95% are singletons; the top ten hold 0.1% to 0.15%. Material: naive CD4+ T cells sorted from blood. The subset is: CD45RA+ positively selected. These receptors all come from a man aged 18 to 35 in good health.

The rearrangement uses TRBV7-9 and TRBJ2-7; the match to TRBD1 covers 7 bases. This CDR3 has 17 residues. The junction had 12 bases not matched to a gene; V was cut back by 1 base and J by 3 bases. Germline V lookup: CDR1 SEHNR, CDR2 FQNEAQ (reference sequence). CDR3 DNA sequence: TGTGCCAGCAGCTTAGGGACTTTGGTTGGACAGGACTACGAGCAGTACTTC. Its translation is CASSLGTLVGQDYEQYF.

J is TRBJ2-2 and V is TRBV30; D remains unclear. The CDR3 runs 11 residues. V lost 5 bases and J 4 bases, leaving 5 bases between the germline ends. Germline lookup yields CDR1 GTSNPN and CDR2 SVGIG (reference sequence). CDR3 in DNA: TGTGCCTGGGAGCCCACCGGGGAGCTGTTTTTT. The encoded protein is CAWEPTGELFF.